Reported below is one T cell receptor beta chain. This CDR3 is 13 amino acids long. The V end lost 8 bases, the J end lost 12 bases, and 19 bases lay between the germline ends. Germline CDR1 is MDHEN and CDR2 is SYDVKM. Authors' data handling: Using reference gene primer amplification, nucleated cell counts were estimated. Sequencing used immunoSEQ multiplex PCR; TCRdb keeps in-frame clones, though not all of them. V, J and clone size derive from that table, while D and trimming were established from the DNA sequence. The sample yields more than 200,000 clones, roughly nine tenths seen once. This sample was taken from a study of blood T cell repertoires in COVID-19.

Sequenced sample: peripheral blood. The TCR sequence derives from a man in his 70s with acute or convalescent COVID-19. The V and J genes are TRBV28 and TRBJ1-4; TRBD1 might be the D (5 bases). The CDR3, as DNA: TGTGCCAGCCTACACCCCGGGGGGATTCAACTGTTTTTT. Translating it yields CASLHPGGIQLFF.